The T cell receptor (beta chain) under discussion was sequenced for a study of T cell responses to AZD1222 COVID-19 vaccine (dated by TCRdb to the early 2020s). Regarding the complete study: TCR sequencing covered roughly 230 trial participants: 200 to 210 given two doses of AZD1222 and some 25 given two doses of MenACWY control vaccine. Trial participants were enrolled into age subgroups of 18-55, 56-69 and 70-plus years, which contained approximately 150, 28 and 58 TCR-sequenced participants, respectively.

The CDR3 covers 14 residues, taking in both the cysteine and the phenylalanine. Of all the DNA, just the CDR3 is kept, 42 bases in frame from base 1. Trimming takes 7 bases from V and 1 base from J, and the germline ends sit 13 bases apart. Taken from the germline V gene, the CDR1 and CDR2 loops are SGHTA and FQGNSA. The study at large found these results: Reportedly, almost half of the unique spike-specific TCRs recognized epitopes lying outside the regions that are mutated in the B.1.351 and B.1.1.7 variants. After two AZD1222 doses, both the breadth and the depth of spike-specific TCRs were significantly higher than at day 0 and than in MenACWY recipients. Participants were mostly white British, with more females than males. The authors suggested clonal diversity may have been underestimated. No day 14 peak-response samples were available, so repertoires were characterized only after the peak T cell response. Only six AZD1222 recipients were SARS-CoV-2 seropositive at baseline, limiting conclusions about previously exposed vaccinees. Vaccine-associated CD4 TCRs spanned the whole spike protein, with dominant responses in regions 160-218 and 743-854. In the small 56-69-year group, the increase in depth fell short of significance, most likely because of low power.

As concerns this clone: This clone's antigen is unknown. No much larger clone exists at a distance of one base, and base qualities are not known.

The CDR3 regions of human TCRbeta chains were analyzed by immunosequencing. As for the original processing: Repertoire TCRs were matched against a reference library of SARS-CoV-2-specific TCRs generated with the MIRA antigen-specificity platform. Breadth meant the fraction of unique TCRs that were SARS-CoV-2-associated, whereas depth meant the fraction of total T cells that were SARS-CoV-2-associated. Using the MIRA data, each spike-specific TCR was mapped to the spike region that the TCR reacts to and placed in a CD4 or CD8 class. Log10-transformed breadth and depth values were compared by one-way ANOVA with Sidak's multiple comparisons tests. TCRdb retrieved this table from immuneACCESS and kept in-frame rearrangements only. Not all clones are present; in checked studies, unresolved V genes account for under half, and no reason is known for the remainder. V and J calls and clone size follow that table, whereas D and trimming were derived from the DNA. This sample gives 70,000 to 95,000 clones in total; approximately 90% of them show up just once. The top ten hold more than 25% of the sample.

The sample's time point label, in plain terms: about 28 days (+/-7) after the second vaccine dose. AZD1222 recipients with second doses at about 4 weeks or about 12 weeks were pooled, because spike-specific TCR depth and breadth did not differ between schedules. Samples from vaccinated people were obtained from the UK trials COV001 and COV002, which included a single-blind randomized controlled phase 2/3 trial of AZD1222 (ChAdOx1 nCoV-19) in healthy adults. For TCRbeta chain sequencing, PBMC samples from trial participants were taken at day 0 and at day 28 after the second dose. The sequence derives from an adult who received the AZD1222 COVID-19 vaccine. Sequencing used peripheral blood, obtained 28 days after the second AZD1222 dose. The rearrangement combines TRBV7-2 with TRBJ1-2, with the D gene too uncertain to name. This receptor has the CDR3 CASISRLDNYGYTF. The DNA sequence is as follows: TGTGCCAGCATAAGTAGGTTGGATAACTATGGCTACACCTTC.